The 14 T cell receptor beta chains in this list originate from one sample, sequenced in a study of CD8 T cells in Susac syndrome. Reverse transcription of roughly 0.5 to 1 ug RNA was performed with random hexamers. MiXCR was run by TCRdb on the immunoSEQ multiplex PCR reads, yielding one entry per CDR3 protein. This table has approximately 190,000 distinct CDR3 sequences, just under 95% appearing once. Input material: CD8+ T cells from PBMCs. All receptors come from a human donor with Susac syndrome.

The V call is TRBV28, the J call TRBJ2-7; D not resolved. Trimming removed 6 bases from V and 2 bases from J, with 8 bases in between. The germline V gene has CDR1 MDHEN and CDR2 SYDVKM. This CDR3 spans 12 amino acids. CDR3: CASSDGPYEQYF. Written as DNA, the CDR3 is TGTGCCAGCAGCGATGGGCCCTACGAGCAGTACTTC.

The chain employs TRBV29-1 and TRBJ2-2; D is tentatively TRBD1 or TRBD2 (6 bases each). Germline CDR1 reads SQVTM; CDR2 reads ANQGSEA. CDR3 length: 14 residues. V was shortened by 6 bases and J by 5 bases, with 16 bases between the two germline ends. CDR3 bases: TGCAGCGTGGTAGCAGGGGCGGGAACCGGGGAGCTGTTTTTT. Translation gives CSVVAGAGTGELFF.

CDR3 nucleotide sequence: TGTGCCAGCAGCTTAGCTTGGGGAATGGACAGGGCCGATGAGCAGTTCTTC. Encoded protein: CASSLAWGMDRADEQFF. The V and J genes are TRBV7-9 and TRBJ2-1; 8 bases are a match to TRBD1. CDR3 length: 17 residues. Germline-derived CDR1 and CDR2 are SEHNR and FQNEAQ (reference sequence). V was pared by 0 bases and J by 8 bases, with 12 bases of the junction left unmatched.

The V gene is TRBV5-6, the J gene TRBJ2-7, with a possible D match to TRBD1 (6 bases). Germline V gene data show CDR1 as SGHDT and CDR2 as YYEEEE. V lost 3 bases and J 10 bases, leaving 14 bases between the germline ends. The CDR3 is 12 residues long. In DNA form, the CDR3 reads TGTGCCAGCAGCTCGACAGGACAATCCCAGTACTTC. It yields the protein CASSSTGQSQYF.

The chain couples TRBV15 to TRBJ2-1; TRBD1 agrees at 10 bases. This CDR3 has 15 residues. J was trimmed by 5 bases and V by 1 base; bases with no gene match: 2. Germline assignment: CDR1 LNHNV and CDR2 YYDKDF (reference sequence). DNA for the CDR3: TGTGCCACCAGCAGAGGACAGGGGGCTAACAATGAGCAGTTCTTC. The encoded protein is CATSRGQGANNEQFF.

The chain is built from TRBV20-1 and TRBJ2-1; TRBD2 matches at 15 bases. Germline CDR1 is DFQATT and CDR2 is SNEGSKA (reference sequence). J lost 6 bases, V lost 2 bases, and 8 bases had no gene match. The CDR3 loop spans 17 amino acids. CDR3 bases: TGCAGTGCTAGACGGACGAGGACTAGCGGGAGGGTCAATGAGCAGTTCTTC. Its translation: CSARRTRTSGRVNEQFF.

The chain combines TRBV9 with TRBJ2-7; the D gene is possibly TRBD2 (5 bases). CDR3 size: 15 residues. Per germline, CDR1 SGDLS and CDR2 YYNGEE. The V end was cut by 0 bases, the J end by 3 bases, with 13 bases between. The CDR3 here is CASSVGLSEGYEQYF. The CDR3 coding sequence is TGTGCCAGCAGCGTAGGGCTTAGCGAGGGCTACGAGCAGTACTTC.

The genes are TRBV19 and TRBJ2-1, with TRBD2 identical over 13 bases. V dropped 5 bases and J dropped 8; count of bases not matched to a gene: 3. This CDR3 spans 14 amino acids. Germline CDR1 is LNHDA and CDR2 is SQIVND (reference sequence). The CDR3 loop is CASSRLAGGHEQFF. DNA for the CDR3: TGTGCCAGTAGTCGACTAGCGGGAGGTCATGAGCAGTTCTTC.

The chain combines TRBV11-2 with TRBJ1-1; D remains unclear. Germline CDR1 and CDR2: SGHAT and FQNNGV. V gave up 1 base and J gave up 3 bases, with 9 bases separating them. The CDR3 runs to 14 residues. CDR3 DNA: TGTGCCAGCAGCTTAGGCTGGGGTTACACTGAAGCTTTCTTT. This sequence encodes CASSLGWGYTEAFF.

This chain joins TRBV7-9 and TRBJ1-4; D remains unclear. Germline V gene sequence: CDR1 SEHNR, CDR2 FQNEAQ (reference sequence). The CDR3 has 15 amino acids. The V end was cut by 4 bases, the J end by 7 bases, with 16 bases between. CDR3 nucleotide sequence: TGTGCCAGCAGCTACTCTAGTATCCTTGGTGAAAAACTGTTTTTT. It yields the protein CASSYSSILGEKLFF.

The rearrangement joins TRBV24-1 to TRBJ2-7; D possibly uses TRBD1 or TRBD2 (5 bases each). V lost 4 bases and J lost 2, with 14 bases in between. The CDR3 sequence is 15 residues long. Germline V CDR1 and CDR2: KGHDR, SFDVKD. CDR3 bases: TGTGCCACCAGTGACTCCGGGACGGTAACCTACGAGCAGTACTTC. Translated: CATSDSGTVTYEQYF.

The chain has TRBV4-1 and TRBJ1-2; D possibly corresponds to TRBD1 (5 bases). Germline V CDR1 and CDR2: MGHRA, YSYEKL. The CDR3 extends over 14 amino acids. V lost 4 bases and J lost 2, with 11 bases in between. The CDR3 sequence is CASSLGTDNYGYTF. The DNA for the CDR3 is TGCGCCAGCAGCCTCGGGACGGACAACTATGGCTACACCTTC.

The gene calls are TRBV7-9 and TRBJ2-1; 9 bases are a match to TRBD2. With 4 bases clipped from V and 3 bases from J, the junction kept 7 bases outside the gene matches. Germline CDR1 reads SEHNR; CDR2 reads FQNEAQ (reference sequence). The CDR3 sequence is 16 residues long. The CDR3 nucleotides are TGTGCCAGCAGCTCGACTAGCGGAAAATACTACAATGAGCAGTTCTTC. This translates into CASSSTSGKYYNEQFF.

This chain connects TRBV7-9 to TRBJ1-1; weak D call: TRBD1 (6 bases). V was cut by 6 bases and J by 11 bases, with 13 bases left in between. The CDR3 consists of 11 residues. Germline loops: CDR1 SEHNR, CDR2 FQNEAQ (reference sequence). The CDR3 DNA reads TGTGCCAGCAGGTCCCAGGGGCAGGCTTTCTTT. Translation gives CASRSQGQAFF.